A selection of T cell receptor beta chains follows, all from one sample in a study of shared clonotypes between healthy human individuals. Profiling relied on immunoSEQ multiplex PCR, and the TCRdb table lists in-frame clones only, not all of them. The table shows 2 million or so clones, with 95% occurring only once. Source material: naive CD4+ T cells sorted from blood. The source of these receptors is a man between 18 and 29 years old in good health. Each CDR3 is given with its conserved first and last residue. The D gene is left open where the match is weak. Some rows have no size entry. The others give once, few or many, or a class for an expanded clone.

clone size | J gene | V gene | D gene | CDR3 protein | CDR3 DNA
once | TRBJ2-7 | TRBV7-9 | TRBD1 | CASTPRDRGPYEQYF | TGTGCCAGCACCCCGAGGGACAGGGGTCCCTACGAGCAGTACTTC
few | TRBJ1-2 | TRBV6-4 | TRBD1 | CASSDDRVGGYTF | TGTGCCAGCAGTGACGACAGGGTCGGCGGCTACACCTTC
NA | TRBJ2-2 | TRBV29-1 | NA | CSVEQVKPGELFF | TGCAGCGTTGAACAGGTCAAACCCGGGGAGCTGTTTTTT
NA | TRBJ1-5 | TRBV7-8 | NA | CASSFDRGLYSNQPQHF | TGTGCCAGCAGCTTTGACAGAGGTCTATATAGCAATCAGCCCCAGCATTTT
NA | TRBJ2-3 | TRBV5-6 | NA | CASSLGVSVHTDTQYF | TGTGCCAGCAGCTTGGGTGTCTCGGTCCACACAGATACGCAGTATTTT
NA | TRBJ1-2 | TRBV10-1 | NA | CASSESRRYGYTF | TGCGCCAGCAGTGAGTCGCGTCGATATGGCTACACCTTC
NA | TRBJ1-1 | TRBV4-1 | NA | CASSRGRENTEAFF | TGCGCCAGCAGTCGGGGGAGGGAGAACACTGAAGCTTTCTTT
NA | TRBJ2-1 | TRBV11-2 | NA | CASSLEAGPYNEQFF | TGTGCCAGCAGCTTAGAGGCGGGTCCCTACAATGAGCAGTTCTTC
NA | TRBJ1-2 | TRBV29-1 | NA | CSVEWNTGGYTF | TGCAGCGTTGAGTGGAATACGGGAGGCTACACCTTC
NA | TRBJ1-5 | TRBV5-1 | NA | CASSLGPGNSNQPQHF | TGCGCCAGCAGCCTCGGACCGGGAAATAGCAATCAGCCCCAGCATTTT
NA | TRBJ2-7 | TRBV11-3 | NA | CASSRGGEQYF | TGTGCCAGCAGCCGAGGGGGGGAGCAGTACTTC
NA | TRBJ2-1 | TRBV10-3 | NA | CAINNAGGEQFF | TGTGCCATCAACAACGCCGGCGGTGAGCAGTTCTTC
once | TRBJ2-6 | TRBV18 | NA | CASSPLTGSGANVLTF | TGTGCCAGCTCACCCCTGACCGGCTCTGGGGCCAACGTCCTGACTTTC
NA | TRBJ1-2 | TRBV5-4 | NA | CASSHLLKGDYGYTF | TGTGCCAGCAGCCACCTTTTAAAGGGCGACTATGGCTACACCTTC
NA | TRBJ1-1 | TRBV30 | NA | CAWTRGNTEAFF | TGTGCCTGGACGAGGGGGAACACTGAAGCTTTCTTT
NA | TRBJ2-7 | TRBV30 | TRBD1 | CAWSGQGGYWEQYF | TGTGCCTGGAGTGGACAGGGGGGGTACTGGGAGCAGTACTTC
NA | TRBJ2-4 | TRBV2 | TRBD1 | CASSGGTVIGNIQYF | TGTGCCAGCAGTGGGGGGACAGTTATAGGAAACATTCAGTACTTC
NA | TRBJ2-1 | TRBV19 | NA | CASKWDRSWDEQFF | TGTGCCAGTAAGTGGGATAGATCGTGGGATGAGCAGTTCTTC
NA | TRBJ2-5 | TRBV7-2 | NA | CASSLEPQETQYF | TGTGCCAGCAGCTTAGAACCCCAAGAGACCCAGTACTTC
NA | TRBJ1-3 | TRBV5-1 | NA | CASSFDSSGNTIYF | TGCGCCAGCAGCTTCGATAGCTCTGGAAACACCATATATTTT
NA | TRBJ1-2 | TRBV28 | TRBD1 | CASRSGTGYYTF | TGTGCCAGCAGATCCGGGACAGGATACTACACCTTC